The next 31 T cell receptor beta chains were all read from a single sample in a study of OX40 agonist ivuxolimab in advanced cancers. The method was immunoSEQ multiplex PCR; TCRdb's version includes in-frame clones alone and lacks a portion of them. The sample carries 45,000 or so clones, 88% recorded once. Sequencing used CD4+ or CD8+ T cells sorted from blood, obtained in a trial of the OX40 agonist ivuxolimab. Receptor source: an adult with an advanced solid tumor such as melanoma, head and neck, liver or kidney cancer.

This clone was found a few times. The chain has TRBV9 and TRBJ2-5; D gene unclear. The V gene's germline CDR1 is SGDLS and CDR2 YYNGEE. Trimming took 0 bases from V and 1 from J, leaving 4 bases between them. The CDR3 is made up of 13 amino acids. CDR3 DNA: TGTGCCAGCAGCGTAGCTGGCCAAGAGACCCAGTACTTC. It yields the protein CASSVAGQETQYF.

The genes are TRBV5-4 and TRBJ1-3; 9 bases are shared with TRBD1. After removal of 0 bases from V and 2 bases from J, the junction contained 0 bases not matched to a gene. CDR3 length: 15 residues. Per the germline V gene, CDR1 is SGHNT and CDR2 is YYREEE (reference sequence). The CDR3 DNA follows: TGTGCCAGCAGCTTGGACAGGGGGCCTGGAAACACCATATATTTT. Translating gives CASSLDRGPGNTIYF.

The chain joins TRBV5-6 to TRBJ2-5, with 7 bases aligning to TRBD2. The ends lost 3 bases at V and 4 bases at J; junction bases unmatched: 3. This CDR3 is built from 13 residues. Germline V gene lookup returns CDR1 SGHDT and CDR2 YYEEEE. The CDR3 DNA is TGTGCCAGCAGCTCGTCGGGGGGAGAGACCCAGTACTTC. It yields the protein CASSSSGGETQYF.

This chain uses TRBV11-2 with TRBJ2-7, with 7 nucleotides matching TRBD2. Germline lookup yields CDR1 SGHAT and CDR2 FQNNGV. Trimming took 0 bases from V and 2 from J; bases not matched to a gene: 7. The CDR3 contains 16 residues. As DNA, the CDR3 is TGTGCCAGCAGCTTAGAGACCAGCGGGAACCCCTACGAGCAGTACTTC. This gives the protein CASSLETSGNPYEQYF.

Here the CDR3 DNA reads TGTGCCAGCAGCTTAGCCAGATACGAGCAGTACTTC. Translated: CASSLARYEQYF. The chain carries TRBV11-2 and TRBJ2-7; no definite D call. V was pared by 1 base and J by 4 bases, with 5 bases between. The CDR3 is 12 residues long. The V gene's germline CDR1 is SGHAT and CDR2 FQNNGV. Drawing the rest from reference TRBV11-2 and TRBJ2-7, the complete variable domain is EAGVAQSPRYKIIEKRQSVAFWCNPISGHATLYWYQQILGQGPKLLIQFQNNGVVDDSQLPKDRFSAERLKGVDSTLKIQPAKLEDSAVYLCASSLARYEQYFGPGTRLTVT.

The CDR3 loop reads CASSPDGLASGQYF. The DNA for the CDR3 is TGTGCCAGCAGCCCCGATGGGTTAGCCAGTGGGCAGTACTTC. The chain combines TRBV7-2 with TRBJ2-7; D ambiguous. The CDR3 is 14 residues long. V dropped 5 bases and J dropped 9 bases, with 20 bases sitting between them. Germline V CDR1 and CDR2: SGHTA, FQGNSA. The full variable domain, its missing parts supplied by reference TRBV7-2 and TRBJ2-7, is GAGVSQSPSNKVTEKGKDVELRCDPISGHTALYWYRQSLGQGLEFLIYFQGNSAPDKSGLPSDRFSAERTGGSVSTLTIQRTQQEDSAVYLCASSPDGLASGQYFGPGTRLTVT.

V gene TRBV28 combines with J gene TRBJ1-1; TRBD1 aligns across 8 bases. Trimming cost V 5 bases and J 1 base; bases outside gene matches: 9. The CDR3 has 16 residues. Per germline, CDR1 MDHEN and CDR2 SYDVKM. The CDR3 coding sequence is TGTGCCAGCAGTAACCCCAGGACAGGGCGGAACACTGAAGCTTTCTTT. It encodes CASSNPRTGRNTEAFF.

The V call is TRBV6-9, the J call TRBJ1-2, with D perhaps TRBD1 (5 bases). Germline values: CDR1 MNHGY, CDR2 SVAAGI. Trimming cost V 2 bases and J 6 bases, with 10 bases left between them. This CDR3 is built from 13 residues. The CDR3 loop is CASSYVGADGYTF. CDR3 in DNA: TGTGCCAGCAGTTATGTTGGGGCCGATGGCTACACCTTC.

V and J are TRBV12-5 and TRBJ2-3; D assignment may be TRBD1 or TRBD2 (6 bases each). CDR3 length: 19 amino acids. Germline V gene data show CDR1 as LGHNT and CDR2 as FRNRAP. The germline V and J ends were trimmed by 4 bases and 3 bases, with 26 bases remaining between them. The CDR3 here is CASGYPQGRVSEGTDTQYF. CDR3 sequence (DNA): TGTGCTAGTGGTTACCCCCAGGGGCGCGTTTCGGAGGGGACAGATACGCAGTATTTT.

This clone was recorded only once. The chain has TRBV7-9 and TRBJ1-2; D not resolved. The germline V gene has CDR1 SEHNR and CDR2 FQNEAQ (reference sequence). The CDR3 totals 13 residues. V lost 1 base and J 3 bases, leaving 6 bases between the germline ends. CDR3 nucleotide sequence: TGTGCCAGCAGCTTAGAATACGACTATGGCTACACCTTC. Amino acid sequence: CASSLEYDYGYTF.

V and J are TRBV6-5 and TRBJ2-7, with unresolved D. The CDR3 loop spans 13 amino acids. CDR1 MNHEY and CDR2 SVGAGI come from the germline V gene. Trimming removed 6 bases from V and 5 bases from J, with 14 bases in between. CDR3 residues: CASSLVGGDEQYF. DNA of the CDR3: TGTGCCAGCAGCCTAGTCGGTGGGGACGAGCAGTACTTC.

The J gene is TRBJ2-1, the V gene TRBV7-8; 9 nucleotides align to TRBD2. Germline CDR1 SGHVS, CDR2 FQNEAQ. The V segment lost 4 bases and the J segment 3 bases; nucleotides outside the gene matches: 7. The CDR3 length is 16 residues. CDR3 protein: CASSYLAGENYNEQFF. CDR3 nucleotide sequence: TGTGCCAGCAGCTACTTAGCGGGAGAGAACTACAATGAGCAGTTCTTC.

Comment on this clone: The sample holds other DNA sequences that translate to the same CDR3. This chain connects TRBV6-5 to TRBJ2-5, with a weak D call TRBD1 (6 bases). V was trimmed by 6 bases and J by 4 bases, leaving 12 bases between them. The CDR3 covers 13 residues. The germline gives CDR1 MNHEY, CDR2 SVGAGI. The DNA for the CDR3 is TGTGCCAGCAGCCGACAGGTTGGAGAGACCCAGTACTTC. Its protein is CASSRQVGETQYF.

J is TRBJ1-2 and V is TRBV7-2; D is perhaps TRBD1 (6 bases). V lost 5 bases and J lost 2, with 12 bases in between. The CDR3 consists of 14 residues. From germline, CDR1 is SGHTA and CDR2 FQGNSA. This CDR3 is CASSRGTANYGYTF. In DNA form, the CDR3 reads TGTGCCAGCAGCAGGGGGACGGCGAACTATGGCTACACCTTC. Supplemented by reference TRBV7-2 and TRBJ1-2, the full variable domain reads GAGVSQSPSNKVTEKGKDVELRCDPISGHTALYWYRQSLGQGLEFLIYFQGNSAPDKSGLPSDRFSAERTGGSVSTLTIQRTQQEDSAVYLCASSRGTANYGYTFGSGTRLTVV.

The chain has TRBV5-6 and TRBJ2-7; TRBD1 agrees at 7 bases. There are 16 residues in the CDR3. Germline V gives CDR1 SGHDT, CDR2 YYEEEE. With V trimmed by 3 bases and J by 2 bases, 11 bases remained unmatched. In nucleotides, the CDR3 is TGTGCCAGCAGCTATGTTTGGACAGGCGAAACCTACGAGCAGTACTTC. It translates to CASSYVWTGETYEQYF.

The chain is built from TRBV2 and TRBJ2-1; the D call may be TRBD1 or TRBD2 (5 bases each). The CDR3 has 13 amino acids. CDR1 is SNHLY, CDR2 FYNNEI, per germline. Trimming left V 5 bases short and J 5 bases short, with 10 bases between. The CDR3 nucleotides read TGTGCCAGCAGTCGTGAGGGGAACAATGAGCAGTTCTTC. The encoded protein is CASSREGNNEQFF.

V and J are TRBV5-4 and TRBJ2-7; a possible D gene is TRBD2 (6 bases). V gave up 5 bases and J gave up 2 bases, with 14 bases separating them. The CDR3 is 14 residues long. Germline V gene sequence: CDR1 SGHNT, CDR2 YYREEE (reference sequence). This CDR3 reads CASSLIGGAYEQYF. CDR3 DNA sequence: TGTGCCAGCAGTCTGATCGGGGGTGCCTACGAGCAGTACTTC.

The chain recombines TRBV6-6 with TRBJ1-5; D gene unclear. V was cut by 2 bases and J by 5 bases, with 10 bases left in between. CDR1 and CDR2 (germline): MNHNY, SVGAGI (reference sequence). The CDR3 runs 14 residues. DNA for the CDR3: TGTGCCAGCAGTTACGATCAGTCGCATCAGCCCCAGCATTTT. Amino acid sequence: CASSYDQSHQPQHF.

The chain has TRBV4-3 and TRBJ1-3, with unresolved D. The length of the CDR3 is 19 residues. V shed 1 base and J shed 0 bases, with 19 bases lying between them. Germline CDR1 reads LGHNA; CDR2 reads YSLEER. CDR3 nucleotides: TGCGCCAGCAGCCAAGGGCGGGCGAGGCGAGGGTCCTCTGGAAACACCATATATTTT. Translating it yields CASSQGRARRGSSGNTIYF.

The rearrangement uses TRBV11-1 and TRBJ2-7, with 12 bases that match TRBD2. The germline CDR1 and CDR2 sequences are SGHAT and FQDESV (reference sequence). V gave up 3 bases and J gave up 6 bases; unmatched junction bases: 0. This CDR3 region has 13 residues. The CDR3 region is CASSLGLAGEQYF. CDR3 coding DNA: TGTGCCAGCAGCTTGGGACTAGCGGGCGAGCAGTACTTC.

V usage is TRBV7-2 and J usage is TRBJ2-5; D might be TRBD2 (5 bases). The ends were cut back, 2 bases at V and 2 bases at J, with 12 bases in the middle. CDR1 SGHTA and CDR2 FQGNSA come from the germline V gene. The CDR3 covers 15 residues. The CDR3 is CASSLRVSGQETQYF. The CDR3 DNA follows: TGTGCCAGCAGCTTAAGGGTATCGGGGCAAGAGACCCAGTACTTC.

CDR3 region: CASSPGEGRGNTEAFF. In nucleotides, the CDR3 is TGTGCCAGCTCACCAGGGGAAGGCAGGGGGAACACTGAAGCTTTCTTT. V usage is TRBV18 and J usage is TRBJ1-1; D is perhaps TRBD1 (6 bases). CDR1 KGHSH and CDR2 LQKENI come from the germline V gene. The CDR3 is 16 residues long. V was shortened by 2 bases and J by 1 base, with 14 bases between the two germline ends.

J is TRBJ2-3 and V is TRBV6-5; D unclear. CDR1 MNHEY and CDR2 SVGAGI come from the germline V gene. This CDR3 comprises 14 residues. V shed 7 bases and J shed 1 base, with 12 bases lying between them. The CDR3 protein is CASKAPGGTDTQYF. CDR3 in DNA: TGTGCCAGCAAGGCTCCGGGTGGCACAGATACGCAGTATTTT.

This chain links TRBV11-2 with TRBJ1-1; weak D call: TRBD1 (5 bases). V was pared by 3 bases and J by 5 bases, with 13 bases between. The CDR3 is made up of 14 amino acids. The germline gives CDR1 SGHAT, CDR2 FQNNGV. This chain's CDR3 is CASSFTDGGTEAFF. CDR3 DNA sequence: TGTGCCAGCAGCTTTACAGATGGGGGGACTGAAGCTTTCTTT.

This sequence joins TRBV15 and TRBJ1-4, with TRBD1 matching 7 bases. With V trimmed by 1 base and J by 8 bases, 10 bases remained unmatched. Germline V gives CDR1 LNHNV, CDR2 YYDKDF (reference sequence). This CDR3 is built from 16 residues. CDR3 loop: CATSRGSGGYEEKLFF. CDR3 in DNA: TGTGCCACCAGCAGAGGATCAGGGGGGTACGAGGAAAAACTGTTTTTT.

The chain uses TRBV28 and TRBJ2-7, with unresolved D. The CDR3 is made up of 15 amino acids. Trimming left V 6 bases short and J 2 bases short, with 17 bases between. CDR1 is MDHEN and CDR2 is SYDVKM in the germline V gene. CDR3 in DNA: TGTGCCAGCAGCTCCCCCGGTGGGGATGCCTACGAGCAGTACTTC. Translating it yields CASSSPGGDAYEQYF.

Points on this clone: One end of the junction varies from germline; a read error may be responsible. This sequence joins TRBV25-1 and TRBJ2-5, with 10 bases fitting TRBD1. The CDR3 runs 16 residues. Per germline, CDR1 MGHDK and CDR2 SYGVNS. The CDR3 bases are TGTGCCAGCAGCAAGCTTACGGGACAGGGGTTAGAGTCCCAGTACTTC. It is translated as CASSKLTGQGLESQYF.

This rearrangement joins TRBV7-8 to TRBJ2-5, with TRBD2 as a possible D gene (5 bases). V dropped 7 bases and J dropped 3 bases, with 15 bases sitting between them. Germline assignment: CDR1 SGHVS and CDR2 FQNEAQ. The CDR3 contains 14 residues. CDR3 amino acids: CASTLSGEKETQYF. The CDR3 coding sequence is TGTGCCAGCACCCTCTCCGGGGAAAAAGAGACCCAGTACTTC.

The genes are TRBV14 and TRBJ2-5; the D call may be TRBD1 or TRBD2 (5 bases each). Looked up from germline, CDR1 is SGHDN and CDR2 is FVKESK. The CDR3 has 14 residues. Deletions cut 0 bases from V and 5 bases from J, with 10 bases between. CDR3 amino acids: CASSQERGWETQYF. CDR3 sequence (DNA): TGTGCCAGCAGCCAAGAGAGGGGTTGGGAGACCCAGTACTTC. Together with reference TRBV14 and TRBJ2-5, the CDR3 gives the full variable domain: EAGVTQFPSHSVIEKGQTVTLRCDPISGHDNLYWYRRVMGKEIKFLLHFVKESKQDESGMPNNRFLAERTGGTYSTLKVQPAELEDSGVYFCASSQERGWETQYFGPGTRLLVL.

The chain links TRBV5-4 to TRBJ1-2; D not certain. The CDR3 is made up of 12 amino acids. The V gene lost 0 bases and the J gene lost 3 bases, with 3 bases spanning the gap. Looked up from germline, CDR1 is SGHNT and CDR2 is YYREEE (reference sequence). The CDR3 nucleotides are TGTGCCAGCAGCTTGGCAGACTATGGCTACACCTTC. Its protein is CASSLADYGYTF.

The rearrangement links TRBV30 to TRBJ2-5; D may be TRBD1 or TRBD2 (5 bases each). The V end lost 5 bases, the J end lost 4 bases, and 14 bases lay between the germline ends. This CDR3 is 13 amino acids long. The germline V gene has CDR1 GTSNPN and CDR2 SVGIG (reference sequence). The CDR3 sequence: CAWDFRGRETQYF. The CDR3 region has the DNA TGTGCCTGGGACTTTCGGGGACGAGAGACCCAGTACTTC.